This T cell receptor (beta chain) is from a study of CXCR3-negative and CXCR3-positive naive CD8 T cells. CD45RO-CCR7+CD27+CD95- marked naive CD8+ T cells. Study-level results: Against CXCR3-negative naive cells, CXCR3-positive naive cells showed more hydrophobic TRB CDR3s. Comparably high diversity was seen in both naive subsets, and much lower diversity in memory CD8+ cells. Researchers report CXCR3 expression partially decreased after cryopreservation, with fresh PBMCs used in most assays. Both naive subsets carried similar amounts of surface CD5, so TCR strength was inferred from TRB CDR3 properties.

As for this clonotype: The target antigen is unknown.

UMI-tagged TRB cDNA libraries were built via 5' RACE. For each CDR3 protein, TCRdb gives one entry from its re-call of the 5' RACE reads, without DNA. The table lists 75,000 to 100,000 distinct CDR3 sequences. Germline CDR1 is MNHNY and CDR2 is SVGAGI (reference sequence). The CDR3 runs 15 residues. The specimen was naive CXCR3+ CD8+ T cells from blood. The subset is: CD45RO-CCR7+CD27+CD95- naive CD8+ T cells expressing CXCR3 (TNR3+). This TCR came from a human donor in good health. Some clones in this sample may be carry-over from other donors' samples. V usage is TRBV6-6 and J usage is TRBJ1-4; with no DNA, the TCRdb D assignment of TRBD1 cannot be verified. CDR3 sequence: CASRDWASTNEKLFF.